The clone carrying this T cell receptor (beta chain) was counted a single time. The antigen is not known. Sequencing was preceded by expansion of antigen-specific CD4+ T cells with viral peptide pools in the ViraFEST assay. CD4+ T cell isolation took place after 10 days of culture. PCR confirmed that the person was infected with SARS-CoV-2 between March and December 2020. Cultures got half-medium changes with IL-2 on days 3 and 7. Looked up from germline, CDR1 is DFQATT and CDR2 is SNEGSKA (reference sequence). This CDR3 has 15 residues. V was clipped by 3 bases and J by 2 bases, with 17 bases between them. The sample is drawn from a study of vaccination effects on CD4 cells after COVID-19. Study summary: Participants were vaccinated with two doses of either the BNT162b2 or mRNA-1273 vaccine. At 16 days and at one week before vaccination, samples were given by two convalescent patients. Study observations and caveats: Late post-vaccination samples showed marked contraction of infection- and vaccine-induced clones.

Assay used: immunoSEQ multiplex PCR; TCRdb lists only in-frame clones, some missing. This table holds around 49,000 clones, roughly 75% found once. Material: CD4+ T cells from PBMCs cultured with a peptide pool, obtained before COVID-19 vaccination. This sequence originates from a human donor who had a prior SARS-CoV-2 infection. This chain links TRBV20-1 with TRBJ2-7; tentatively, D is TRBD1 (5 bases). CDR3 in amino acids: CSASGHVRTPYEQYF. The CDR3 bases are TGCAGTGCTAGTGGACACGTACGGACCCCCTACGAGCAGTACTTC.